This TCR beta chain was sequenced for a study of technical replicates of blood from several donors. The CDR3 loop spans 16 amino acids. With V trimmed by 4 bases and J by 3 bases, 6 bases remained unmatched. The germline V gene encodes CDR1 SGHRS and CDR2 YFSETQ. This clone was seen a single time. Some clones are missing from TCRdb's copy, which holds only in-frame ones; the method was immunoSEQ multiplex PCR. The table records about 85,000 clones, roughly 94% of them present only once. The sequencing input was T cells isolated from PBMCs. The origin of this receptor is a human donor in good health. The V and J genes are TRBV5-1 and TRBJ2-2, with TRBD1 matching 10 bases. In DNA, the CDR3 is TGCGCCAGCAGCCCGGGGACAGGGGACGACACCGGGGAGCTGTTTTTT. The encoded protein is CASSPGTGDDTGELFF.